This T cell receptor (beta chain) was recovered during a study of follicular helper T cells after annual influenza vaccination. The sample holds a few counts of this clone. The antigen is unknown. The CDR3 sequence is 13 residues long. Trimming removed 4 bases from V and 5 bases from J, with 11 bases in between. Germline-derived CDR1 and CDR2 are MRHNA and SNTAGT. Specified time point: 2014-2015 season, pre-vaccination. Each time point used about 35 to 100 mL of blood. Study-level points and caveats: Undersampling of the much larger non-cTfh compartments could not be excluded for influenza clone enrichment.

Data came from immunoSEQ multiplex PCR; TCRdb stores just in-frame clones and leaves some out. The sample has more than 10,000 clones; about 78% are singletons. This clonotype was sampled from an adult who received the influenza vaccine. The material sequenced was CXCR5- memory CD4+ T cells sorted from blood, taken on the day of influenza vaccination. This chain joins TRBV6-4 and TRBJ1-2; D is possibly TRBD1 (6 bases). CDR3 protein: CASSAQQGYGYTF. The CDR3 nucleotides read TGTGCCAGCAGTGCTCAGCAGGGGTATGGCTACACCTTC.